This T cell receptor beta chain is drawn from a study of T cell responses to AZD1222 COVID-19 vaccine. Findings of the study overall: Samples come after the peak T cell response, not at day 14. Recipients of AZD1222 seropositive at baseline numbered only 6 or 7. Of spike-specific TCRs, nearly half reportedly target regions left unmutated in variants. Clonal diversity was possibly underestimated; the donors were predominantly white British and more often female.

The germline gives CDR1 LGHDT, CDR2 YNNKEL (reference sequence). CDR3 length equals 17 residues. The J segment lost 3 bases and the V segment lost 0 bases, leaving 6 bases of the junction unmatched. Method: immunoSEQ multiplex PCR; TCRdb's copy keeps in-frame clones and lacks some. This sample yields around 110,000 clones, of which around nine tenths are seen a single time; about 5% belongs to the top ten. As regards this clone: The antigen is undetermined.

This TCR derives from an adult who received the AZD1222 COVID-19 vaccine. The gene calls are TRBV3-1 (or the pseudogene TRBV3-2) and TRBJ1-2; 11 bases match TRBD1. Sequenced material: peripheral blood, taken 28 days after the second AZD1222 dose. CDR3 DNA sequence: TGTGCCAGCAGCCAAGATTTCGGACAGGGGGCGTACTATGGCTACACCTTC. This translates into CASSQDFGQGAYYGYTF.